This T cell receptor beta chain was identified during a study of CD8+CD57+ T cells in acquired aplastic anemia. The study, taken as a whole, reports: Approximately 30 CD8+ CDR3 sequences were shared between patients and controls.

Points on this clonotype: What it binds is unknown.

Selection for sequencing was limited to patients who had shown CD8+CD57+ cell expansion by flow cytometry. The CDR3 runs to 12 residues. V dropped 4 bases and J dropped 13 bases, with 14 bases sitting between them. Germline V gene sequence: CDR1 SGHTA, CDR2 FQGNSA. CDR3 and TCR beta VDJ profiling relied on genomic DNA as the template. Each CDR3 protein gets one entry after TCRdb re-called the reads with MiXCR. The sample contains around 210,000 distinct CDR3 sequences, 65% of which appear only once. The origin of this receptor is a human donor with aplastic anemia. The specimen sequenced was sorted CD4+, CD8+, or CD8+CD57+ T cells (not recorded which) from PBMCs. The chain joins TRBV7-2 to TRBJ2-1, with D possibly being TRBD1 or TRBD2 (6 bases each). Here the CDR3 DNA reads TGTGCCAGCAGCTCAGAGGGGGGATTACAGTTCTTC. This sequence encodes CASSSEGGLQFF.